This T cell receptor (beta chain) comes out of a study of cytomegalovirus exposure and HLA in healthy donors. Study-level points and caveats: It was only CMV serostatus that was available as immune exposure information. Common viral pathogens were later found to be apparently linked to several of the most significant clusters. In a later analysis, a missense DCLRE1C variant was linked to TCR beta V- and J-gene trimming.

Unrecorded immune exposure was likely among donors, who were nominally healthy when sampled. Trimming shortened V by 4 bases and J by 0 bases, and 16 bases separated the two germline ends. CDR1 and CDR2 from the germline V gene are SGHAT and FQNNGV. The CDR3 is 17 amino acids. The PCR made use of 60 Vbeta and 13 Jbeta primers. The assay was immunoSEQ multiplex PCR, and TCRdb's table has in-frame clones only and misses some. The data contain around 170,000 clones, 82% of them singletons. About this clone itself: Its antigen is unknown.

The sample taken for sequencing was PBMCs. The clonotype originates from a man aged 35-49 years in good health and CMV-seronegative. The chain joins TRBV11-2 to TRBJ1-3; no firm D call. CDR3 sequence (DNA): TGTGCCAGCAGCTCTCACGGCGGCCCCCGCTCTGGAAACACCATATATTTT. This gives the protein CASSSHGGPRSGNTIYF.